These 26 T cell receptor beta chains originate from one sample sequenced in a study of blood T cell repertoires in COVID-19. Only in-frame clones appear in the TCRdb table, and some are missing; sequencing was by immunoSEQ multiplex PCR. The sample has approximately 170,000 clones; approximately 86% are singletons. The sample taken for sequencing was peripheral blood. The receptors here all came from a man aged 25-40 years with acute or convalescent COVID-19.

The CDR3 spells CASSYPTGGNGNEQFF. Here the CDR3 DNA reads TGTGCCAGCAGTTACCCTACAGGGGGCAACGGGAATGAGCAGTTCTTC. The V gene is TRBV6-5, the J gene TRBJ2-1; the match to TRBD1 covers 9 bases. The length of the CDR3 is 16 residues. Germline CDR1 reads MNHEY; CDR2 reads SVGAGI. With V trimmed by 2 bases and J by 7 bases, 9 bases remained unmatched.

This clone came up once. The chain has TRBV10-3 and TRBJ2-7; D might be TRBD1 (6 bases). The CDR3 contains 17 residues. V was trimmed by 5 bases and J by 0 bases, leaving 20 bases between them. From germline, CDR1 is ENHRY and CDR2 SYGVKD. The CDR3 loop is CAISNTQDSGLSYEQYF. The CDR3 DNA reads as TGTGCCATCAGTAATACCCAGGACAGCGGCCTCTCCTACGAGCAGTACTTC.

The genes are TRBV27 and TRBJ2-2; D might be TRBD1 (5 bases). Germline CDR1 MNHEY, CDR2 SMNVEV (reference sequence). V gave up 6 bases and J gave up 7 bases, with 18 bases separating them. This CDR3 spans 15 amino acids. CDR3 sequence: CASRRSRGSGGELFF. The CDR3 DNA reads TGTGCCAGCAGAAGATCTAGGGGCTCGGGCGGGGAGCTGTTTTTT.

In nucleotides, the CDR3 is TGTGCCAGCAGCCCACGACTAGCGGGAGCATACTACGAGCAGTACTTC. As protein: CASSPRLAGAYYEQYF. J is TRBJ2-7 and V is TRBV9, with 12 bases that match TRBD2. Germline assignment: CDR1 SGDLS and CDR2 YYNGEE. This CDR3 spans 16 amino acids. The trim removed 4 bases at V and 3 bases at J, leaving 8 bases unmatched.

The V call is TRBV18, the J call TRBJ2-5, with 8 bases aligning to TRBD1. Germline CDR1 is KGHSH and CDR2 is LQKENI. The CDR3 extends over 13 amino acids. V was clipped by 6 bases and J by 5 bases; unmatched bases: 5. CDR3 amino acids: CASSRGPGETQYF. The CDR3 DNA is TGTGCCAGCTCCAGGGGGCCGGGGGAGACCCAGTACTTC.

The chain employs TRBV7-9 and TRBJ2-2, with 12 bases that match TRBD2. The CDR3 is 18 amino acids. Germline assignment: CDR1 SEHNR and CDR2 FQNEAQ (reference sequence). Trimming removed 5 bases from V and 4 bases from J; junction bases left unmatched: 11. Written as DNA, the CDR3 is TGTGCCAGCAGCGGGATTCTAGCGGGAGGGCCAGGCACCGGGGAGCTGTTTTTT. This gives the protein CASSGILAGGPGTGELFF. Full variable domain (missing parts from reference TRBV7-9 and TRBJ2-2): DTGVSQNPRHKITKRGQNVTFRCDPISEHNRLYWYRQTLGQGPEFLTYFQNEAQLEKSRLLSDRFSAERPKGSFSTLEIQRTEQGDSAMYLCASSGILAGGPGTGELFFGEGSRLTVL.

The chain uses TRBV28 and TRBJ1-2; tentatively, D is TRBD1 (5 bases). CDR1 MDHEN and CDR2 SYDVKM come from the germline V gene. The CDR3 sequence is 13 residues long. Trimming left V 8 bases short and J 8 bases short, with 18 bases between. CDR3 DNA sequence: TGTGCCAGCCAAGTCACCAACCGGGGGGGCTACACCTTC. Amino acid sequence: CASQVTNRGGYTF.

This clone was counted between two and nine times. The V gene is TRBV6-6, the J gene TRBJ2-3; 7 bases align to TRBD2. Germline loops: CDR1 MNHNY, CDR2 SVGAGI (reference sequence). V lost 8 bases, J lost 3 bases, and 14 bases stayed unmatched. This CDR3 spans 16 amino acids. The CDR3 nucleotides are TGTGCCAGCGCTAGGCAAGCGGGGCCATCAACAGATACGCAGTATTTT. Encoded protein: CASARQAGPSTDTQYF.

There are a few counts of this clone. Other DNA variants within this sample encode the same CDR3. The chain carries TRBV11-2 and TRBJ1-1; maybe TRBD1 (5 bases). The CDR3 is 14 amino acids. The germline V gene encodes CDR1 SGHAT and CDR2 FQNNGV. V dropped 1 base and J dropped 5 bases, with 11 bases sitting between them. The DNA of the CDR3 is TGTGCCAGCAGCTTAGCAGGGAGGGGAACTGAAGCTTTCTTT. Protein product: CASSLAGRGTEAFF.

The chain links TRBV19 to TRBJ2-1; 8 bases align to TRBD2. CDR1 LNHDA and CDR2 SQIVND come from the germline V gene (reference sequence). Germline trimming cut 4 bases from V and 2 bases from J; bases unmatched to any gene: 10. This CDR3 has 17 amino acids. The CDR3 loop is CASSTPPGGGPYNEQFF. CDR3 DNA: TGTGCCAGTAGTACCCCACCTGGCGGGGGGCCCTACAATGAGCAGTTCTTC.

The chain employs TRBV6-5 and TRBJ1-2; no firm D call. This CDR3 is built from 11 residues. The germline V gene has CDR1 MNHEY and CDR2 SVGAGI. The V and J ends lost 6 bases and 6 bases respectively, with 8 bases between them. CDR3 DNA sequence: TGTGCCAGCAGAGCCATGGATGGCTACACCTTC. Amino acid sequence: CASRAMDGYTF.

The chain links TRBV7-8 to TRBJ1-2, with a weak D call TRBD1 (6 bases). With 1 base removed from V and 4 bases from J, the gap between germline ends came to 10 bases. The germline V gene encodes CDR1 SGHVS and CDR2 FQNEAQ. The CDR3 is 14 amino acids. The CDR3 DNA reads TGTGCCAGCAGCTTAGGCAGGGGTTTCTATGGCTACACCTTC. Its protein is CASSLGRGFYGYTF.

CDR3: CASSPMAARGTEAFF. The CDR3 nucleotides read TGTGCCAGCAGCCCGATGGCAGCCCGGGGCACTGAAGCTTTCTTT. The J gene is TRBJ1-1, the V gene TRBV3-1 (or the pseudogene TRBV3-2); D is ambiguous. Per the germline V gene, CDR1 is LGHDT and CDR2 is YNNKEL (reference sequence). V gave up 4 bases and J gave up 4 bases, with 16 bases separating them. The CDR3 length is 15 residues.

The CDR3 DNA is TGCAGCGTTGATAGGGGGCTCAACACTGAAGCTTTCTTT. Protein sequence: CSVDRGLNTEAFF. This chain joins TRBV29-1 and TRBJ1-1; 7 positions agree with TRBD1. Germline V lookup: CDR1 SQVTM, CDR2 ANQGSEA. This CDR3 spans 13 amino acids. J lost 2 bases, V lost 3 bases, and 3 bases had no gene match.

The V call is TRBV30, the J call TRBJ2-4, with TRBD1 matching over 8 bases. The CDR3 contains 14 residues. Germline V gives CDR1 GTSNPN, CDR2 SVGIG (reference sequence). Unmatched junction bases numbered 2, after V lost 0 bases and J lost 4 bases. The CDR3 DNA reads TGTGCCTGGAGTGTCGGACAGGGTAAAAACATTCAGTACTTC. Translation: CAWSVGQGKNIQYF.

This chain links TRBV7-6 with TRBJ1-3, with 7 bases lining up with TRBD1. The CDR3 is made up of 15 amino acids. The V segment lost 5 bases and the J segment 1 base; nucleotides outside the gene matches: 5. Per germline, CDR1 SGHVS and CDR2 FNYEAQ. The CDR3 DNA reads TGTGCCAGCAGCGTTTCAGGGGGATCTGGAAACACCATATATTTT. This codes for CASSVSGGSGNTIYF.

This rearrangement joins TRBV28 to TRBJ2-1, with D perhaps matching TRBD1 (6 bases). Germline CDR1 and CDR2: MDHEN and SYDVKM. The V end lost 4 bases, the J end lost 1 base, and 11 bases lay between the germline ends. This CDR3 region has 15 residues. The CDR3 coding sequence is TGTGCCAGCAGTTCCGGACAGCCATCCTACAATGAGCAGTTCTTC. Amino acids: CASSSGQPSYNEQFF.

This rearrangement joins TRBV19 to TRBJ2-5, with D possibly matching TRBD1 (5 bases). With 6 bases removed from V and 2 bases from J, the gap between germline ends came to 7 bases. Per the germline V gene, CDR1 is LNHDA and CDR2 is SQIVND (reference sequence). CDR3 length: 12 amino acids. The CDR3 DNA sequence: TGTGCCAGTAGCGCAGGGCAAGAGACCCAGTACTTC. The encoded protein is CASSAGQETQYF.

Worth noting for this clone: Other DNA sequences in the sample encode the same CDR3. The gene calls are TRBV6-5 and TRBJ1-6; tentatively, D is TRBD1 (5 bases). The germline V gene encodes CDR1 MNHEY and CDR2 SVGAGI. The CDR3 runs 15 residues. V lost 0 bases to trimming and J lost 6 bases, with 9 bases between them. The CDR3 sequence is CASSYSGQGNSPLHF. CDR3 coding DNA: TGTGCCAGCAGTTACTCGGGCCAGGGTAATTCACCCCTCCACTTT.

Worth noting for this clone: At the DNA level, this CDR3 is encoded by other sequences in the same sample as well. The J gene is TRBJ2-3, the V gene TRBV6-5, with unresolved D. Germline lookup yields CDR1 MNHEY and CDR2 SVGAGI. The CDR3 loop spans 14 amino acids. Trimming pared 0 bases from V and 1 base from J, leaving 5 bases between. CDR3 nucleotide sequence: TGTGCCAGCAGTTACTCGGCGGGCACAGATACGCAGTATTTT. Protein product: CASSYSAGTDTQYF.

This rearrangement joins TRBV7-3 to TRBJ2-1, with 14 positions matching TRBD2. Trimming took 4 bases from V and 6 from J; bases not matched to a gene: 2. The CDR3 is 15 residues long. Germline V gene lookup returns CDR1 SGHTA and CDR2 FQGTGA. CDR3 region: CASSSGLAGANEQFF. DNA for the CDR3: TGTGCCAGCAGCTCGGGACTAGCGGGAGCCAATGAGCAGTTCTTC.

The chain carries TRBV12-5 and TRBJ2-5, with 9 bases that match TRBD1. The ends lost 4 bases at V and 7 bases at J; junction bases unmatched: 7. This CDR3 is 14 amino acids long. Germline CDR1 is LGHNT and CDR2 is FRNRAP. CDR3 protein: CASGWGQGPGTQYF. The CDR3 DNA sequence: TGTGCTAGTGGTTGGGGACAGGGCCCAGGGACCCAGTACTTC. Together with reference TRBV12-5 and TRBJ2-5, the CDR3 gives the full variable domain: DARVTQTPRHKVTEMGQEVTMRCQPILGHNTVFWYRQTMMQGLELLAYFRNRAPLDDSGMPKDRFSAEMPDATLATLKIQPSEPRDSAVYFCASGWGQGPGTQYFGPGTRLLVL.

V and J are TRBV19 and TRBJ1-1; possibly TRBD1 for D (5 bases). The germline V gene encodes CDR1 LNHDA and CDR2 SQIVND (reference sequence). The CDR3 totals 14 residues. V lost 7 bases and J lost 4, with 16 bases in between. CDR3 nucleotide sequence: TGTGCCAGTAACCCGACAGTGTTCCCCACTGAAGCTTTCTTT. Amino acid sequence: CASNPTVFPTEAFF.

The chain combines TRBV19 with TRBJ1-1; perhaps TRBD1 as D (6 bases). Germline V gives CDR1 LNHDA, CDR2 SQIVND (reference sequence). CDR3 size: 14 residues. Between the trimmed V and J ends, which lost 5 bases and 1 base, there was a span of 11 bases. CDR3 nucleotides: TGTGCCAGTAGTCCGGGCAGGGGGAACACTGAAGCTTTCTTT. Encoded protein: CASSPGRGNTEAFF. The complete variable domain, with remaining parts taken from reference TRBV19 and TRBJ1-1, reads DGGITQSPKYLFRKEGQNVTLSCEQNLNHDAMYWYRQDPGQGLRLIYYSQIVNDFQKGDIAEGYSVSREKKESFPLTVTSAQKNPTAFYLCASSPGRGNTEAFFGQGTRLTVV.

The rearrangement joins TRBV5-1 to TRBJ2-3, with D perhaps TRBD1 (6 bases). Germline CDR1 reads SGHRS; CDR2 reads YFSETQ. CDR3 length equals 14 residues. Trimming removed 7 bases at V and 2 bases at J, with 14 bases between. The DNA of the CDR3 is TGCGCCAGCGACCGGGACACCATCACAGATACGCAGTATTTT. Its protein is CASDRDTITDTQYF.

This chain uses TRBV7-3 with TRBJ2-1; 10 bases are a match to TRBD2. The germline V gene has CDR1 SGHTA and CDR2 FQGTGA. J gave up 6 bases and V 5 bases, and 7 bases lay outside the gene matches. CDR3 length: 15 amino acids. The CDR3 sequence: CASSVKAGGRNEQFF. CDR3 DNA sequence: TGTGCCAGCAGCGTCAAAGCGGGAGGGCGCAATGAGCAGTTCTTC.